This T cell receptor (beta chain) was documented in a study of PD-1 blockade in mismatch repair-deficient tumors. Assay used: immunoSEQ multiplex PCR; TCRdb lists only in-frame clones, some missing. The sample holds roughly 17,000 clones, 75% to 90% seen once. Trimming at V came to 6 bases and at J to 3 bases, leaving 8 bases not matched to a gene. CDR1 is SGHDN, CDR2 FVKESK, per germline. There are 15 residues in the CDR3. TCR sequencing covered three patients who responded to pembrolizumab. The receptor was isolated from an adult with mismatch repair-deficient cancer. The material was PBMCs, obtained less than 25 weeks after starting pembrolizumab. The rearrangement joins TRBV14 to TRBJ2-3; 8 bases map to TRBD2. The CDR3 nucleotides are TGTGCCAGCAGTCTAGCGGGTCTTAGTACAGATACGCAGTATTTT. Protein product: CASSLAGLSTDTQYF.